This is a list of T cell receptor beta chains from one sample in a study of PD-L1 blockade in urothelial cancer. Profiled with immunoSEQ multiplex PCR; TCRdb holds only in-frame clones, not every one. The sample lists 70,000 or so clones, roughly nine tenths occurring once. Source: PBMCs, taken around atezolizumab (anti-PD-L1) treatment. All receptors derive from a man between 60 and 75 years old with urothelial cancer. Both conserved end residues are part of each CDR3. Each record gives: CDR3 length, V gene, CDR3 protein.

length: 13; V: TRBV2; CDR3: CAVSGTSGVEQYF
length: 15; V: TRBV30; CDR3: CAWSERQSPNEKLFF
length: 15; V: TRBV30; CDR3: CAWSVRGRLAGELFF
length: 14; V: TRBV30; CDR3: CAWSKRGGKNEQFF
length: 16; V: TRBV27; CDR3: CASSRVLGTGGSEQYF
length: 16; V: TRBV4-3; CDR3: CASSQERTGAGNTIYF
length: 14; V: TRBV29-1; CDR3: CSVRPGANTGELFF
length: 13; V: TRBV28; CDR3: CASKRTDLETQYF
length: 13; V: TRBV9; CDR3: CASSVATRNEQFF
length: 12; V: TRBV5-1; CDR3: CASSLGRETQYF
length: 15; V: TRBV11-2; CDR3: CASRGSGQGAGPLHF
length: 13; V: TRBV2; CDR3: CASSDGVRDEQYF
length: 14; V: TRBV7-2; CDR3: CASKKGGGNYGYTF
length: 12; V: TRBV6-6; CDR3: CASSTRDREQFF
length: 13; V: TRBV6-5; CDR3: CASSSRGNNEQFF
length: 13; V: TRBV6-1; CDR3: CASRATTRDTQYF
length: 19; V: TRBV21-1; CDR3: CASSKRLTSGGTEVETQYF
length: 19; V: TRBV9; CDR3: CASSVSEGASGGGRNEQFF
length: 14; V: TRBV7-9; CDR3: CASSSTGLNTEAFF
length: 13; V: TRBV5-4; CDR3: CASSPEHRETQYF
length: 17; V: TRBV9; CDR3: CASSVVSGSPGANVLTF
length: 12; V: TRBV19; CDR3: CASSMTGKGYTF
length: 13; V: TRBV2; CDR3: CASRGTAPYEQYF
length: 16; V: TRBV27; CDR3: CASSSWTGGIGEKLFF
length: 16; V: TRBV13; CDR3: CASSLRTGVTQETQYF
length: 16; V: TRBV9; CDR3: CASSVVAGGGTYEQYF
length: 14; V: TRBV30; CDR3: CAWRITGLSYEQYF
length: 15; V: TRBV12-1; CDR3: CASSPIQTGKEKAFF